This T cell receptor (beta chain) was profiled in a study of blood T cell repertoires in COVID-19 (dated by TCRdb to about 2020). About the study as a whole: Collaborator samples came from the United States, Italy and Spain and covered acute and convalescent phases of COVID-19. The material from the prospective study consisted of cDNA or gDNA derived from T cells, B-cell-depleted T cells, or PBMCs. Subjects who had been exposed to COVID-19, were actively infected with it, or had recovered from it provided the deeply sampled blood TCRbeta repertoires that made up the dataset. A freely available public database, intended as a resource for researchers studying the immune response to SARS-CoV-2, is where the repertoires were released. Samples came from the ongoing ImmuneRACE study (first 160 participants) plus 1,254 subjects from 6 global collaborators. Nearly every sample came with metadata listing a de-identified subject ID, COVID-19 status, age in years and sex. Where available, HLA class I and class II types were obtained from metadata supplied by the sample provider rather than from assay-based typing. What the work shows at the level of the full study, not this receptor alone: The quantity of clinical and demographic metadata differed by source and by participant and was supplied without curation.

In the prospective study, participants were roughly 18 to 89 years old, resided in 24 geographic areas of the United States, and were enrolled through a virtual design. In the prospective study, cohorts were assigned on the basis of participant-reported clinical history obtained from a screening survey and a study questionnaire. A participant counted as exposed if, within 2 weeks of entering the study, that participant had been in contact with someone who had a PCR-confirmed or clinician-diagnosed COVID-19 case. Mobile phlebotomists in the prospective study collected whole blood, serum and a nasopharyngeal or oropharyngeal swab from every participant. Additional blood draws and questionnaires over an approximately 2-month period could optionally be provided by prospective study participants. Blood samples from the prospective study were shipped frozen or at room temperature prior to DNA extraction.

TCRbeta CDR3 regions were amplified from genomic DNA by means of the immunoSEQ Assay, a bias-controlled multiplex PCR. Processing in the source paper ran as follows. Nucleated cell counts per sample were estimated from amplification of reference gene primers within the assay. Sequence reads were collapsed and filtered to measure the absolute abundance of every unique TCRbeta CDR3 rearrangement. For each sample, productive Simpson clonality was calculated as the square root of Simpson's diversity index over productive rearrangements. TCRdb took this table from immuneACCESS and kept in-frame rearrangements with V and J called. Such tables lack part of the clones; where checked against another copy, unresolved V genes explain under half of the gap, and the rest is unexplained. V, J and clone size are taken as reported in that table, and D and trimming were inferred from the DNA itself. A total of 250,000 or so clones appear in this sample, 70% to 90% of them only once. The ten largest clones capture about 6.2% of the sample.

With respect to this clone: What this receptor recognizes is not known. No much larger clone is present one base from it, and per-base qualities are unavailable.

Sample: PBMCs or T cells enriched from blood (not recorded which). The receptor comes from a woman in her forties or fifties who had been exposed to COVID-19.

DNA sequence: TGTGCCAGCAGGGCACTTGACACAGGGGCCGGGGAGCTGTTTTTT. Its amino acids are CASRALDTGAGELFF. Rearrangement joined TRBV28 to TRBJ2-2, with TRBD1 matching 7 junction bases. The germline V gene sets CDR1 to MDHEN and CDR2 to SYDVKM. The CDR3, from cysteine to phenylalanine, totals 15 residues. The retained sequence is limited to the CDR3, 45 bases, with the frame set at the first base. Germline trimming: 6 bases from V, 6 bases from J; junction bases outside gene matches: 10.